The present entry profiles one TCR beta chain with its context. The data were obtained in a study of cytomegalovirus exposure and HLA in healthy donors. 13 Jbeta primers and 60 Vbeta primers were used for the PCR. Under the authors' procedure: Unique TCR beta chains numbered around 80 million in a later analysis, with roughly 11 million shared. Sequenced by immunoSEQ multiplex PCR; TCRdb stores in-frame clones only, minus some. Clone size and the V and J calls come from that table; the DNA yielded D and trimming. The data show approximately 160,000 clones, about two thirds seen once. This CDR3 is 16 amino acids long. Germline-derived CDR1 and CDR2 are LGHNT and FRNRAP. V shed 5 bases and J 4 bases; nucleotides not matched to a gene: 8.

The sequence was collected from a woman between 18 and 29 years old in good health and CMV-seropositive. Input material: PBMCs. This chain connects TRBV12-5 to TRBJ2-3; TRBD1 matches 11 bases. The CDR3 bases are TGTGCTAGTGGTCCCTCCGGGACAGGGGGTGCAGATACGCAGTATTTT. Its translation is CASGPSGTGGADTQYF.